This T cell receptor (beta chain) was retrieved from a study of radiotherapy plus CTLA-4 blockade in lung cancer. For the study at large: Among all patients, about 19% showed objective responses, while about 34% had disease control. Study findings and constraints: Among blood TCR repertoires after radiotherapy plus ipilimumab, tumor-derived clones expanded. Early shifts in blood T cell clones, with interferon-beta, reportedly predicted response best.

The protocol was immunoSEQ multiplex PCR, while the TCRdb copy is restricted to in-frame clones and leaves out a portion. Seen here are 75,000 to 80,000 clones, around 87% observed once, and the top ten hold over 0.75%. A remark on this clone: Its antigen remains unidentified.

Patients in the study, people with chemo-refractory metastatic non-small-cell lung cancer, received focal radiation plus ipilimumab CTLA-4 blockade. CDR1 is LNHNV, CDR2 YYDKDF, per germline (reference sequence). This CDR3 contains 13 residues. V lost 1 base to trimming and J lost 5 bases, with 6 bases between them. The rearrangement uses TRBV15 and TRBJ2-4, with D uncertain. The sample here was peripheral blood, taken from a patient treated with radiotherapy plus ipilimumab. This clonotype was obtained from a human donor with non-small cell lung cancer who had stable disease on radiotherapy plus ipilimumab. The CDR3 region has the DNA TGTGCCACCAGCAGAGGGATCCAAAACATTCAGTACTTC. Its translation: CATSRGIQNIQYF.